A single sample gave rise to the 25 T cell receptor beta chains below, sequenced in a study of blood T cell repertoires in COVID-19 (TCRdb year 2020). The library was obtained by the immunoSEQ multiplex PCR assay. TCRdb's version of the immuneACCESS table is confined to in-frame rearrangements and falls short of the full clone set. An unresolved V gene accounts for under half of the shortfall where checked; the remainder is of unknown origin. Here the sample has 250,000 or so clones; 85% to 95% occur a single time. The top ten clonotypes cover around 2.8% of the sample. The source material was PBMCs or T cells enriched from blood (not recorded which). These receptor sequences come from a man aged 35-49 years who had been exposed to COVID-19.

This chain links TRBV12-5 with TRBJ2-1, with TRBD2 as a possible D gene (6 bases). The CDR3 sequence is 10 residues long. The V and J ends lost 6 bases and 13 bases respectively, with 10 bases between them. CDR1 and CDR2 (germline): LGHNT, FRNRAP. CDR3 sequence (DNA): TGTGCTAGTGGGGGGGGAGAACAGTTCTTC. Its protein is CASGGGEQFF.

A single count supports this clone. In DNA form, the CDR3 reads TGTGCCAGCAGCGAATTTCAGGGGCTCTATGGCTACACCTTC. It specifies CASSEFQGLYGYTF. The chain carries TRBV5-5 and TRBJ1-2; possibly TRBD1 for D (6 bases). The CDR3 covers 14 residues. Germline assignment: CDR1 SGHKS and CDR2 YYEKEE (reference sequence). The V gene lost 4 bases and the J gene lost 4 bases, with 14 bases spanning the gap.

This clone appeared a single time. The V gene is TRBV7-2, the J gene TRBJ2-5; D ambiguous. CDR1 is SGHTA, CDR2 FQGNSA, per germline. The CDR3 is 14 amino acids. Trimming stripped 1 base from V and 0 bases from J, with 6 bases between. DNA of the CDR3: TGTGCCAGCAGCTTAGGCCGGTACCAAGAGACCCAGTACTTC. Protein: CASSLGRYQETQYF. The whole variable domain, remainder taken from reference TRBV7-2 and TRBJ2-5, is GAGVSQSPSNKVTEKGKDVELRCDPISGHTALYWYRQSLGQGLEFLIYFQGNSAPDKSGLPSDRFSAERTGGSVSTLTIQRTQQEDSAVYLCASSLGRYQETQYFGPGTRLLVL.

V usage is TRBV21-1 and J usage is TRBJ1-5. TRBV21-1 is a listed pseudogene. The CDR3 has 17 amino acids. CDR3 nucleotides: TGTGCCAGCAGCAAACTCCCTGTCCTGTATAGCAATCAGCCCCAGCATTTT. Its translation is CASSKLPVLYSNQPQHF.

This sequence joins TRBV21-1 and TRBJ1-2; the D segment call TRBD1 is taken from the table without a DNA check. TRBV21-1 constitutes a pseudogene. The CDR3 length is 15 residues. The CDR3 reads CASSSQGVRIDGYTF. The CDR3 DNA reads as TGTGCCAGCAGCTCCCAGGGGGTAAGAATCGATGGCTACACCTTC.

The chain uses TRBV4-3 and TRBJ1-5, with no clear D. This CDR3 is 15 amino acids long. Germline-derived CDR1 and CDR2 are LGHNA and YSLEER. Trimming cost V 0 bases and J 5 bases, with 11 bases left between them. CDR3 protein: CASSQDLQRDQPQHF. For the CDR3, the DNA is TGCGCCAGCAGCCAAGATCTACAGAGGGATCAGCCCCAGCATTTT.

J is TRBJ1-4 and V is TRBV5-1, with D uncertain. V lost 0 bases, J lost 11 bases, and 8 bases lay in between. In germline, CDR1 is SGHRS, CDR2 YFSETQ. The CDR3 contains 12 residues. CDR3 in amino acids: CASSLESGKLFF. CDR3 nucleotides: TGCGCCAGCAGCTTGGAATCGGGTAAACTGTTTTTT.

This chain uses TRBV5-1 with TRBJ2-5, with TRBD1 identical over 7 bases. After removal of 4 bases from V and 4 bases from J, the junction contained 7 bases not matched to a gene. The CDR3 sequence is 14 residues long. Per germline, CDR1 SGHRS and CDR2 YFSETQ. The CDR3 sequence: CASSTGQAGETQYF. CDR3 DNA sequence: TGCGCCAGCAGCACCGGACAGGCCGGAGAGACCCAGTACTTC.

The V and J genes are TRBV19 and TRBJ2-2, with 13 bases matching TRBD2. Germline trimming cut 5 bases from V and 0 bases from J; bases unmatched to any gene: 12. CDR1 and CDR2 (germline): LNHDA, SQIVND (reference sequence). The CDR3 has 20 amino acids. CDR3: CASSGTPRLAGGSNTGELFF. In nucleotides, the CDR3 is TGTGCCAGTAGTGGAACCCCCCGACTAGCGGGAGGTTCGAACACCGGGGAGCTGTTTTTT.

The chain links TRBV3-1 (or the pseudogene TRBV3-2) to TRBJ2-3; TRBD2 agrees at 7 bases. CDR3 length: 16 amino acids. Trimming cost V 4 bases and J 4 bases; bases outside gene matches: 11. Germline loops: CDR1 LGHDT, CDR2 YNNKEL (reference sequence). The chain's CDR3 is CASSPFGGGPSDTQYF. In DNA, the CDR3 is TGTGCCAGCAGCCCCTTTGGGGGAGGGCCCTCAGATACGCAGTATTTT.

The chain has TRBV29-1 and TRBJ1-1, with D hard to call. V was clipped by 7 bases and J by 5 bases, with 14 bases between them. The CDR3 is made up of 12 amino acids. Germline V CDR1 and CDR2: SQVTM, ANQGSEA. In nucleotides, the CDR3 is TGCAGCGCGAGGGCGGGGATGACTGAAGCTTTCTTT. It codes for CSARAGMTEAFF.

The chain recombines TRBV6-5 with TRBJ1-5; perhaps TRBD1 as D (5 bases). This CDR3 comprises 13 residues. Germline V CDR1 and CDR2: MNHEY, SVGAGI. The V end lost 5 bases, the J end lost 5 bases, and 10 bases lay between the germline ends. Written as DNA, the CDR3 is TGTGCCAGCAGTCCGGACACATATCAGCCCCAGCATTTT. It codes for CASSPDTYQPQHF.

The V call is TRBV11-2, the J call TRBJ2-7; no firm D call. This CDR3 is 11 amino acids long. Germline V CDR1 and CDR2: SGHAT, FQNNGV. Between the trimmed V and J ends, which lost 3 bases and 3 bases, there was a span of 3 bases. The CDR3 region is CASSFFYEQYF. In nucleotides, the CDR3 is TGTGCCAGCAGCTTCTTCTACGAGCAGTACTTC.

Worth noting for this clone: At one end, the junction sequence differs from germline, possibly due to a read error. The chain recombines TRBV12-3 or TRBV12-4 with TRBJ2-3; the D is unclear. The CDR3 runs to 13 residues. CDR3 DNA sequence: TGTGCCAGCAGTTTCATTAGCAGAGATACGCAGTATTTT. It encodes CASSFISRDTQYF.

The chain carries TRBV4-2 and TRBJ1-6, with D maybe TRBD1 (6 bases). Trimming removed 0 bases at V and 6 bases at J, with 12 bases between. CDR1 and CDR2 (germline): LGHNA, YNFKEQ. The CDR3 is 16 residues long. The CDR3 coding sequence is TGTGCCAGCAGCCAAGAACAGGGTCGGGGTAATTCACCCCTCCACTTT. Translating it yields CASSQEQGRGNSPLHF.

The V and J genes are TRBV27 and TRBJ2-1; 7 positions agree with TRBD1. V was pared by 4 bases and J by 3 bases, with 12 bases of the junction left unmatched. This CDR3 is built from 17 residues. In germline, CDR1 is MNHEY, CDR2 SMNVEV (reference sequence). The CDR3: CASSYLNRDRNYNEQFF. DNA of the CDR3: TGTGCCAGCAGTTACCTTAACCGGGACAGAAACTACAATGAGCAGTTCTTC.

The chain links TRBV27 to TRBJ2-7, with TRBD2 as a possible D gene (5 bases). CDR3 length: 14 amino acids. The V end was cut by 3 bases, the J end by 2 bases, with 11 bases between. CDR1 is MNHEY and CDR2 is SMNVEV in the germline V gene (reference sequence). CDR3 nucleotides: TGTGCCAGCAGTTTGATTCCTAGCACCTACGAGCAGTACTTC. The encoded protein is CASSLIPSTYEQYF.

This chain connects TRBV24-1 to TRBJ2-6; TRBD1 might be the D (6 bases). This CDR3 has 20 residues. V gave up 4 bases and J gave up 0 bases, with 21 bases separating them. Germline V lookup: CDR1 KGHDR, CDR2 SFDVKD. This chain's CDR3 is CATSDDGTLKGNSGANVLTF. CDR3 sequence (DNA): TGTGCCACCAGTGACGACGGGACACTCAAAGGGAACTCTGGGGCCAACGTCCTGACTTTC.

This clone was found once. In nucleotides, the CDR3 is TGTGCCAGCAGTACCCACTCGACTAACTATGGCTACACCTTC. Its translation: CASSTHSTNYGYTF. V gene TRBV6-5 combines with J gene TRBJ1-2; no definite D call. The V gene's germline CDR1 is MNHEY and CDR2 SVGAGI. Trimming removed 5 bases at V and 0 bases at J, with 10 bases between. The CDR3 is 14 amino acids.

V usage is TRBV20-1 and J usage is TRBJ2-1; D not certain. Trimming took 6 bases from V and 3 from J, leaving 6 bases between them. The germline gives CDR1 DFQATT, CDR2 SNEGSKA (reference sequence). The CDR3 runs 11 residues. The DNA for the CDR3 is TGCAGTGCCGACAACTACAATGAGCAGTTCTTC. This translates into CSADNYNEQFF.

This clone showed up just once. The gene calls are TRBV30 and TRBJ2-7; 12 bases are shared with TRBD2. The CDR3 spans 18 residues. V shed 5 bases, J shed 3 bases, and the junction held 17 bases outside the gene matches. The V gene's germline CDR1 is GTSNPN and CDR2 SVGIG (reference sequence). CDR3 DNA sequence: TGTGCCTGGGGTGGGTCCGGGACTAGCGGGCGCCTTTTCTACGAGCAGTACTTC. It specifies CAWGGSGTSGRLFYEQYF.

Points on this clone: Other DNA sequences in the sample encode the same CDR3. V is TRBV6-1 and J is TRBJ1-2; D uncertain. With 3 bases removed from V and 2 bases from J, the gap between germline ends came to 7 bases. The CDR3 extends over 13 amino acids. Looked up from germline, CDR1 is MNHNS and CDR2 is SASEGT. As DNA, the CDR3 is TGTGCCAGCAGTGAGAGGGAAAACTATGGCTACACCTTC. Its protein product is CASSERENYGYTF.

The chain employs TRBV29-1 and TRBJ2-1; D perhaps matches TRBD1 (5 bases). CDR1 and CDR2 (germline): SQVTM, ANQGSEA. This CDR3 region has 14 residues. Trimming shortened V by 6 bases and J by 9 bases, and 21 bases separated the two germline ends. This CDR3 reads CSVLQGSSSAEQFF. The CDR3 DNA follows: TGCAGCGTCCTCCAGGGAAGCAGCTCCGCTGAGCAGTTCTTC.

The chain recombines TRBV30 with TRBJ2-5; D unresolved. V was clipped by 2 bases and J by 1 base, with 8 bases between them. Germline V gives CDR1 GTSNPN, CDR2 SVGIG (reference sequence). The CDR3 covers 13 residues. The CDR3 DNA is TGTGCCTGGAGTCCTTCTCGCCAAGAGACCCAGTACTTC. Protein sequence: CAWSPSRQETQYF.

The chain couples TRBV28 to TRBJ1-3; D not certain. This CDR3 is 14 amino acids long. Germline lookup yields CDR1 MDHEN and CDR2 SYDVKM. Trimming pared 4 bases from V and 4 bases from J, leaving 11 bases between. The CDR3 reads CASSSGFRGNTIYF. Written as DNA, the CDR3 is TGTGCCAGCAGTTCGGGGTTTAGGGGAAACACCATATATTTT.